Listed here are 3 T cell receptor beta chains from one sample, sequenced in a study of tumor-infiltrating lymphocytes in primary liver carcinoma. Total RNA (around 0.45 ug) served as template for TCR beta cDNA synthesis primed by a constant-region primer. What produced the TCR beta libraries was three nested multiplex PCR rounds using slightly modified ARM-PCR. For around 11 cycles apiece, the opening two PCR rounds ran with TRBV1-TRBV30 forward primers and a C-beta reverse primer. TCRdb used MiXCR to reprocess the multiplex PCR reads, holding one entry per CDR3 protein. Counted here are approximately 100,000 distinct CDR3 sequences, around 71% occurring once; the ten biggest clones make up approximately 12%. Taking about 18-31 mg of unsorted bulk tissue, the authors co-extracted RNA and DNA. Sample: liver tumor tissue from sampling region 2. Subset in this sample: tumor region T2, inferior pole. These receptors came from an older woman with primary liver carcinoma and hepatitis B virus infection.

This clonotype turned up a few times. A read error is possible here, since a much larger clone lies one base away. CDR3 residues: CSVDLTREGPYEQYF. For the CDR3, the DNA is TGCAGCGTTGATCTCACACGGGAGGGCCCGTACGAGCAGTACTTC. The chain combines TRBV29-1 with TRBJ2-7, with 8 bases fitting TRBD2. V lost 3 bases, J lost 4 bases, and 11 bases stayed unmatched. Germline V lookup: CDR1 SQVTM, CDR2 ANQGSEA. This CDR3 region has 15 residues.

In this sample, this clonotype turned up many times. This chain uses TRBV6-2 or TRBV6-3 with TRBJ2-3; 9 bases agree with TRBD2. The length of the CDR3 is 14 residues. V shed 8 bases, J shed 4 bases, and the junction held 7 bases outside the gene matches. CDR1 is MNHEY and CDR2 is SVGEGT in the germline V gene. CDR3 coding DNA: TGTGCCAGCCTCTTAGCGGGAGCTGCAGATACGCAGTATTTT. Its translation is CASLLAGAADTQYF.

This clonotype was observed a handful of times. Being one base from a much bigger clone, this may be a read error. This sequence joins TRBV5-4 and TRBJ1-4; no firm D call. The V gene lost 0 bases and the J gene lost 4 bases, with 13 bases spanning the gap. This CDR3 is 16 amino acids long. The germline V gene encodes CDR1 SGHNT and CDR2 YYREEE (reference sequence). CDR3: CASSLGSGGGNEKLFF. CDR3 nucleotides: TGTGCCAGCAGCTTGGGGTCCGGCGGAGGTAATGAAAAACTGTTTTTT. Complete variable domain (other parts from reference TRBV5-4 and TRBJ1-4): ETGVTQSPTHLIKTRGQQVTLRCSSQSGHNTVSWYQQALGQGPQFIFQYYREEENGRGNFPPRFSGLQFPNYSSELNVNALELDDSALYLCASSLGSGGGNEKLFFGSGTQLSVL.